This section outlines one T cell receptor beta chain sequence together with its context. Its target is unknown. The J segment lost 6 bases and the V segment lost 0 bases, leaving 6 bases of the junction unmatched. This CDR3 region has 15 residues. Germline V gene lookup returns CDR1 SGHTS and CDR2 YDEGEE. The source of the sample is a study of cytomegalovirus exposure and HLA in healthy donors. PCR involved 60 Vbeta and 13 Jbeta primers. The assay was immunoSEQ multiplex PCR, and TCRdb's table has in-frame clones only and misses some. The table shows about 180,000 clones, with approximately 79% occurring only once. Findings and limits, study-wide: HLA allele associations emerged for 17,000 or so TCR beta sequences in a later analysis, at 0.05 false discovery rate. TCR beta V- and J-gene trimming, according to a later analysis, was linked to a missense DCLRE1C variant.

Sequenced sample: PBMCs. The chain carries TRBV5-8 and TRBJ2-7; TRBD1 matches 10 bases. The sequence derives from a woman in her 40s in good health and CMV-seronegative. In DNA form, the CDR3 reads TGTGCCAGCAGCTTGGGTGGGACAGGGGTCTCCGAGCAGTACTTC. It translates to CASSLGGTGVSEQYF.